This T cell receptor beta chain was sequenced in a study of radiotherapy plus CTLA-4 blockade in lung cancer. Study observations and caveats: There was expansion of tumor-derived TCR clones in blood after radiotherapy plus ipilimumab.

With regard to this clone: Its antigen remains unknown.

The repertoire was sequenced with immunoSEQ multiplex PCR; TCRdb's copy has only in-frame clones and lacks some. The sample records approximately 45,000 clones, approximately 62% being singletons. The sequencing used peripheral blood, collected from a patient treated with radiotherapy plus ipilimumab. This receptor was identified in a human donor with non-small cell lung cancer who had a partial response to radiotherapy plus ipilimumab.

CDR3 nucleotides: TGTGCCAGCCGATGGGGGGGTCAGCCCCAGCATTTT. It yields the protein CASRWGGQPQHF. This chain connects TRBV6-1 to TRBJ1-5; tentative D call: TRBD1 (5 bases). Germline assignment: CDR1 MNHNS and CDR2 SASEGT. CDR3 length: 12 amino acids. Trimming cost V 8 bases and J 6 bases, with 11 bases left between them.